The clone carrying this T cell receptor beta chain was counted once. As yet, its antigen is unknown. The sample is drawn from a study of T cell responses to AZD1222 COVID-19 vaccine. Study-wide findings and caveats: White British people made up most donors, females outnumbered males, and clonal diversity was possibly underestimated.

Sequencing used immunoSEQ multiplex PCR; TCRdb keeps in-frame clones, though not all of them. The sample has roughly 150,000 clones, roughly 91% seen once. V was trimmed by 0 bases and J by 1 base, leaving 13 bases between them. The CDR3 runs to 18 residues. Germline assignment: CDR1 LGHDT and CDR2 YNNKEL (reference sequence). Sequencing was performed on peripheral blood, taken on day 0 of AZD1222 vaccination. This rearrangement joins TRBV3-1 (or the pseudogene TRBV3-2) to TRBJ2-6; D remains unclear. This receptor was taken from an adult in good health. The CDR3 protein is CASSQEVFARSGANVLTF. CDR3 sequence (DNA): TGTGCCAGCAGCCAAGAAGTGTTTGCCAGATCTGGGGCCAACGTCCTGACTTTC.